The present T cell receptor (beta chain) was sequenced within a study of cytomegalovirus exposure and HLA in healthy donors. General study results and limits: Most TCR sequences were uncommon, yet certain public TCRs appeared in many donors. What TCR beta sequences reportedly achieved was accurate prediction of HLA-A and HLA-B alleles in most subjects. In vitro assays verified that three CMV-associated chains recognized CMV antigens specifically. Cytomegalovirus status was reportedly diagnosed by the classifier with high sensitivity and specificity.

As regards this clone: Its antigen is not identified.

In the PCR, 60 Vbeta and 13 Jbeta primers were used. Sequenced by immunoSEQ multiplex PCR; TCRdb stores in-frame clones only, minus some. The table has 150,000 to 200,000 clones, 80% to 90% seen once. V dropped 3 bases and J dropped 4 bases, with 13 bases sitting between them. The CDR3 is made up of 15 amino acids. Per the germline V gene, CDR1 is MDHEN and CDR2 is SYDVKM. The source material was PBMCs. The receptor's source is a woman in her 30s in good health and CMV-seropositive. The chain carries TRBV28 and TRBJ1-5; no reliable D call. The CDR3 protein is CASSFYRDRNQPQHF. Here the CDR3 DNA reads TGTGCCAGCAGTTTTTACCGGGATAGGAATCAGCCCCAGCATTTT. Full variable domain (missing parts from reference TRBV28 and TRBJ1-5): DVKVTQSSRYLVKRTGEKVFLECVQDMDHENMFWYRQDPGLGLRLIYFSYDVKMKEKGDIPEGYSVSREKKERFSLILESASTNQTSMYLCASSFYRDRNQPQHFGDGTRLSIL.